This note documents a single T cell receptor beta chain sequence. Both 60 Vbeta primers and 13 Jbeta primers went into the PCR. Assay: immunoSEQ multiplex PCR; the TCRdb copy retains only in-frame clones and omits some. The table has approximately 210,000 clones, more than 75% seen once. In nominal health when sampled, donors likely had unrecorded immune exposures nonetheless. These data come from a study of cytomegalovirus exposure and HLA in healthy donors. Trimming pared 7 bases from V and 0 bases from J, leaving 15 bases between. The CDR3 loop spans 15 amino acids. Germline assignment: CDR1 SQVTM and CDR2 ANQGSEA.

The source material was PBMCs. The sequence derives from a woman aged 18-29 years in good health and CMV-seronegative. The V gene is TRBV29-1, the J gene TRBJ1-4; the D is unclear. The CDR3 DNA is TGCAGCGCCCAAGTGGAGGGAGCAACTAATGAAAAACTGTTTTTT. It is translated as CSAQVEGATNEKLFF. The variable domain in full, with the rest retrieved from reference TRBV29-1 and TRBJ1-4, is SAVISQKPSRDICQRGTSLTIQCQVDSQVTMMFWYRQQPGQSLTLIATANQGSEATYESGFVIDKFPISRPNLTFSTLTVSNMSPEDSSIYLCSAQVEGATNEKLFFGSGTQLSVL.